Below, 2 T cell receptor beta chains from the same sample are listed, as sequenced in a study of glioma-infiltrating T cells. Using RNA template, CDR3s of TCR alpha and beta were amplified with iRepertoire arm-PCR. TCRdb re-derived calls from the multiplex PCR reads in MiXCR, one entry per CDR3 protein. Altogether about 130,000 distinct CDR3 sequences are present, roughly a quarter being singletons, with the ten largest covering over 25%. The specimen was glioma tissue, nonneoplastic brain tissue, or PBMCs (not recorded which). These receptors came from a human donor with low-grade glioma or glioblastoma, undergoing nonglioma brain surgery, or in good health (not recorded which).

Here the CDR3 DNA reads TGTGCCAGCAGTGACGGTTCAGCCTTCAATCAGCCCCAGCATTTT. It codes for CASSDGSAFNQPQHF. The rearrangement uses TRBV28 and TRBJ1-5, with no clear D. Per germline, CDR1 MDHEN and CDR2 SYDVKM. Trimming pared 5 bases from V and 3 bases from J, leaving 14 bases between. The CDR3 is 15 residues long. The whole variable domain, remainder taken from reference TRBV28 and TRBJ1-5, is DVKVTQSSRYLVKRTGEKVFLECVQDMDHENMFWYRQDPGLGLRLIYFSYDVKMKEKGDIPEGYSVSREKKERFSLILESASTNQTSMYLCASSDGSAFNQPQHFGDGTRLSIL.

Ten or more counts support this clonotype. The chain couples TRBV27 to TRBJ2-3; D is undetermined. CDR1 MNHEY and CDR2 SMNVEV come from the germline V gene (reference sequence). This CDR3 is 18 amino acids long. Trimming removed 3 bases from V and 0 bases from J, with 19 bases in between. The CDR3, as DNA: TGTGCCAGCAGTTTCTTGCGTACCGGGCTTGGTAGCACAGATACGCAGTATTTT. The encoded protein is CASSFLRTGLGSTDTQYF.